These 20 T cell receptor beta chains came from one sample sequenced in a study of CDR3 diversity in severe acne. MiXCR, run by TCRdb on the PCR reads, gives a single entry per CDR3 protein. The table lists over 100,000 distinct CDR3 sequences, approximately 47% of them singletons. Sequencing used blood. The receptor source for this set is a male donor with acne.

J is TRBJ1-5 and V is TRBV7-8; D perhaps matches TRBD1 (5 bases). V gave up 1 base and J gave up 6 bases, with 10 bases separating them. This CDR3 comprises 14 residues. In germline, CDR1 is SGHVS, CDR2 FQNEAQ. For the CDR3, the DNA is TGTGCCAGCAGCTTAGAAGGGGAAAGTCAGCCCCAGCATTTT. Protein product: CASSLEGESQPQHF. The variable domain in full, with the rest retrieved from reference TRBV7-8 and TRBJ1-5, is GAGVSQSPRYKVAKRGQDVALRCDPISGHVSLFWYQQALGQGPEFLTYFQNEAQLDKSGLPSDRFFAERPEGSVSTLKIQRTQQEDSAVYLCASSLEGESQPQHFGDGTRLSIL.

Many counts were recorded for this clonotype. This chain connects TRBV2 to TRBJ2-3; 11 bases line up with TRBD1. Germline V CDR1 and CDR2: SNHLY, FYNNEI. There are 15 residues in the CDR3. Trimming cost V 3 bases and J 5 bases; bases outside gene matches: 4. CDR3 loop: CASSEGQGVGDTQYF. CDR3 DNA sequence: TGTGCCAGCAGTGAGGGACAGGGGGTAGGAGATACGCAGTATTTT.

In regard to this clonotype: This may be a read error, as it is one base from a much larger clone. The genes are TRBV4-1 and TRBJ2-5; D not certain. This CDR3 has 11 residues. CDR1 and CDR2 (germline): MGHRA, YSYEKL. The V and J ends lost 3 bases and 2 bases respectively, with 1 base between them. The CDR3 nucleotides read TGCGCCAGCAGCCATCAAGAGACCCAGTACTTC. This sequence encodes CASSHQETQYF.

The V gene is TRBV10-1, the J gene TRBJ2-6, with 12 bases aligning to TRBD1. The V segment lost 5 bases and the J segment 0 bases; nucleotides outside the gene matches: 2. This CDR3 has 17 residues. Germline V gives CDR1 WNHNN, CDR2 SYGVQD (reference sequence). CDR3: CASSSGQGASGANVLTF. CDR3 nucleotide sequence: TGCGCCAGCAGTTCGGGACAGGGGGCCTCTGGGGCCAACGTCCTGACTTTC.

The CDR3 spells CSETGQGAYEQYF. The CDR3 DNA follows: TGCAGTGAGACGGGACAGGGGGCCTACGAGCAGTACTTC. The V and J genes are TRBV20-1 and TRBJ2-7; TRBD1 matches 11 bases. CDR3 length: 13 amino acids. J gave up 2 bases and V 7 bases, and 4 bases lay outside the gene matches. Germline V CDR1 and CDR2: DFQATT, SNEGSKA (reference sequence).

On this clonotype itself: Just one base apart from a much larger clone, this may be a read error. The CDR3: CASSLVSGAGEDTQYF. The CDR3 nucleotides read TGTGCCAGCAGCTTAGTTTCTGGGGCAGGGGAAGATACGCAGTATTTT. The chain has TRBV7-2 and TRBJ2-3; TRBD1 might be the D (6 bases). Per germline, CDR1 SGHTA and CDR2 FQGNSA. The CDR3 has 16 amino acids. V was shortened by 1 base and J by 5 bases, with 16 bases between the two germline ends.

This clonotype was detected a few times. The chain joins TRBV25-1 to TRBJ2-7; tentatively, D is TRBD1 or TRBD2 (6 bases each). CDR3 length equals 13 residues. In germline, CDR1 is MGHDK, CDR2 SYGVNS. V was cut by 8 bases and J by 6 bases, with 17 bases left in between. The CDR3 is CASARGLVAEQYF. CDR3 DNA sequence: TGTGCCAGCGCACGGGGGCTCGTAGCCGAGCAGTACTTC.

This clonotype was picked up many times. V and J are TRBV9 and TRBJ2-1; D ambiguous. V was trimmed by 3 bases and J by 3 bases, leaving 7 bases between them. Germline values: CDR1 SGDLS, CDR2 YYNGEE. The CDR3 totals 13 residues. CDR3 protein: CASSAKHYNEQFF. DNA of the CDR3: TGTGCCAGCAGCGCCAAACACTACAATGAGCAGTTCTTC.

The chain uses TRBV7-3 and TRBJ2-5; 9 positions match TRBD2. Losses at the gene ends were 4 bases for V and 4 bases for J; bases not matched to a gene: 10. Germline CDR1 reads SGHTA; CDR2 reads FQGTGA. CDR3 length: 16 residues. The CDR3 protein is CASSSTSGRLGETQYF. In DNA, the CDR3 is TGTGCCAGCAGCTCGACTAGCGGTCGCTTAGGAGAGACCCAGTACTTC.

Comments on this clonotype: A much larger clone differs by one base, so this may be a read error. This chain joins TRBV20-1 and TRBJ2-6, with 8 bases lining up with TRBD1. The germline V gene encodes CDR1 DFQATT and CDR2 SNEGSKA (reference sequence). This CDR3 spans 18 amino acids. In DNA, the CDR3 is TGCAGTGCTAGAGATCCCGGACAGGGAATTTCTGGGGCCAACGCCCTGACTTTC. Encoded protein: CSARDPGQGISGANALTF.

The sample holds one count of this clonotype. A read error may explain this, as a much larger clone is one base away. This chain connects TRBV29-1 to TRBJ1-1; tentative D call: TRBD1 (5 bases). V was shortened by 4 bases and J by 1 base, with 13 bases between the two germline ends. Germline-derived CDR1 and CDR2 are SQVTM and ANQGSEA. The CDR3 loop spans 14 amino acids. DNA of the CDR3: TGCAGCGTTGTTCGCGGGGACCCGAACACTGAAGCTTTCTTT. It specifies CSVVRGDPNTEAFF.

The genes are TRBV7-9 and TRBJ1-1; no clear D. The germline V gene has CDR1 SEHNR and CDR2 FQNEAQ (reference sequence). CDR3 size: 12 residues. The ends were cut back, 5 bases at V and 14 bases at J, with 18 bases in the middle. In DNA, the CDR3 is TGTGCCAGCAGCCAGCTACAGTACCTGGGGTTCTTT. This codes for CASSQLQYLGFF.

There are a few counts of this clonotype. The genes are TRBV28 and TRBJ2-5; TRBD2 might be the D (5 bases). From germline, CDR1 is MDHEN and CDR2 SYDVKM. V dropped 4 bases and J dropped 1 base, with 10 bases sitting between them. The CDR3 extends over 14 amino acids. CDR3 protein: CASSWSGIQETQYF. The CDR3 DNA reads TGTGCCAGCAGTTGGTCGGGAATCCAAGAGACCCAGTACTTC.

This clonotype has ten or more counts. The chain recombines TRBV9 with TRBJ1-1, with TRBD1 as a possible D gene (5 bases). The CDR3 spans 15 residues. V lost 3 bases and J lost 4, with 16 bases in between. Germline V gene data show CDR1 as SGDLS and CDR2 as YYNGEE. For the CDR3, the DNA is TGTGCCAGCAGCGAGACGGGGGGTGCGTTCACTGAAGCTTTCTTT. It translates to CASSETGGAFTEAFF.

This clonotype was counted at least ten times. CDR3: CSAREVGTSGAYEQYV. CDR3 bases: TGCAGTGCTAGAGAGGTAGGGACTAGCGGGGCCTACGAGCAGTACGTC. The V call is TRBV20-1, the J call TRBJ2-7, with TRBD2 matching over 13 bases. The V segment lost 0 bases and the J segment 2 bases; nucleotides outside the gene matches: 4. Germline V CDR1 and CDR2: DFQATT, SNEGSKA (reference sequence). The CDR3 totals 16 residues.

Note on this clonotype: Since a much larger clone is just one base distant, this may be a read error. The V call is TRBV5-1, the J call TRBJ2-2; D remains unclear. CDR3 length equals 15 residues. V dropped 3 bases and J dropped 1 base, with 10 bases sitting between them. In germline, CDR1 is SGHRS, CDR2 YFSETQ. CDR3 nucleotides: TGCGCCAGCAGCTCGGAACCCGGGAACACCGGGGAGCTGTTTTTT. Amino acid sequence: CASSSEPGNTGELFF.

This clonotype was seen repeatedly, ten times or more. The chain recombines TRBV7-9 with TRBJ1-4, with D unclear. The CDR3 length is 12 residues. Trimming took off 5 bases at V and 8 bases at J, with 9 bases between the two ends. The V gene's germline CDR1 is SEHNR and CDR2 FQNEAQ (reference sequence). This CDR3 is CASSTGMEKLFF. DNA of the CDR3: TGTGCCAGCAGCACTGGGATGGAAAAACTGTTTTTT. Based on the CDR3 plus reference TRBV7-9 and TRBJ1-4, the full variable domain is DTGVSQNPRHKITKRGQNVTFRCDPISEHNRLYWYRQTLGQGPEFLTYFQNEAQLEKSRLLSDRFSAERPKGSFSTLEIQRTEQGDSAMYLCASSTGMEKLFFGSGTQLSVL.

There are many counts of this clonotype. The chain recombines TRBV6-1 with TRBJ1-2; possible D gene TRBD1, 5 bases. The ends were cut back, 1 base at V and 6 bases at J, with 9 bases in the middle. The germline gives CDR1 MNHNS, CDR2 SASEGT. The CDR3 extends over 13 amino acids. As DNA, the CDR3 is TGTGCCAGCAGTGAAGGGGACGGAAATGGCTACACCTTC. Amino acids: CASSEGDGNGYTF.

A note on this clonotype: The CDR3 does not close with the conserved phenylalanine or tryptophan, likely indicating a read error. The DNA for the CDR3 is TGTGCCAGCATGAAAAGGACAGAAAACACTGAAGCTTTCCTT. Residues: CASMKRTENTEAFL. The chain recombines TRBV2 with TRBJ1-1; weak D call: TRBD1 (6 bases). V lost 7 bases and J lost 2, with 14 bases in between. Germline values: CDR1 SNHLY, CDR2 FYNNEI. The CDR3 has 14 amino acids.

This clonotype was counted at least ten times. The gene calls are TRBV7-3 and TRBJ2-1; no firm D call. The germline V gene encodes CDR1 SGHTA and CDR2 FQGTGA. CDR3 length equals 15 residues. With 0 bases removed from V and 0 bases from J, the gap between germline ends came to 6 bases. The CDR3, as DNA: TGTGCCAGCAGCTTAACGGGCAGCTCCTACAATGAGCAGTTCTTC. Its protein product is CASSLTGSSYNEQFF. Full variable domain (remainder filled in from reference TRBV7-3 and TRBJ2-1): GAGVSQTPSNKVTEKGKYVELRCDPISGHTALYWYRQSLGQGPEFLIYFQGTGAADDSGLPNDRFFAVRPEGSVSTLKIQRTERGDSAVYLCASSLTGSSYNEQFFGPGTRLTVL.